This T cell receptor (beta chain) was identified in a study of T cell responses to AZD1222 COVID-19 vaccine. Findings and limits, study-wide: Sampled repertoires all dated from after the peak T cell response. There were vaccine-associated CD4 TCRs across spike, dominant at 160-218 and 743-854.

Sequenced by immunoSEQ multiplex PCR; TCRdb stores in-frame clones only, minus some. The sample records 100,000 or so clones, about 88% being singletons. With respect to this clone: Antigen unknown.

The TCR originated in an adult in good health. This material consisted of peripheral blood, taken on day 0 of AZD1222 vaccination.

CDR3 in amino acids: CASSLVAVSEAFF. The DNA for the CDR3 is TGTGCCAGCAGCTTGGTAGCAGTTTCTGAAGCTTTCTTT. The gene calls are TRBV5-5 and TRBJ1-1; the D is unclear. Trimming left V 0 bases short and J 6 bases short, with 9 bases between. CDR3 length equals 13 residues. The germline gives CDR1 SGHKS, CDR2 YYEKEE (reference sequence).